This T cell receptor (beta chain) comes out of a study of blood T cells in healthy people across ages. Study overall: Template switching picked up about one barcoded beta molecule for each two T cells.

CDR1 and CDR2 from the germline V gene are MNHEY and SMNVEV (reference sequence). The CDR3 is 15 amino acids. Trimming cost V 2 bases and J 4 bases, with 13 bases left between them. A sample-barcoded 5' primer and a J-beta primer mix were used in a second PCR of about 7 to 12 cycles. Via MiXCR, TCRdb re-called the 5' RACE reads, giving one row per CDR3 protein. The top ten clones hold approximately 20% of a sample with about 800,000 distinct CDR3 sequences, roughly 60% of them seen once. The table lists this clonotype with a few counts. The J gene is TRBJ2-3, the V gene TRBV27; TRBD2 might be the D (6 bases). The sequenced material came from blood. This receptor was obtained from a man aged 25 to 40 in good health. The CDR3 DNA is TGTGCCAGCAGTTTAGGGACTCGCCGCGCAGATACGCAGTATTTT. Translation: CASSLGTRRADTQYF.